The 27 T cell receptor beta chains below were found in one sample sequenced in a study of OX40 agonist ivuxolimab in advanced cancers. Generated by immunoSEQ multiplex PCR, the TCRdb table keeps only in-frame clones and is missing some. This sample yields around 100,000 clones, of which 90% are seen a single time; roughly 0.17% belongs to the top ten. The starting material was CD4+ or CD8+ T cells sorted from blood, obtained in a trial of the OX40 agonist ivuxolimab. The receptors derive from an adult with an advanced solid tumor such as melanoma, head and neck, liver or kidney cancer.

The V call is TRBV7-6, the J call TRBJ1-5; no definite D call. From germline, CDR1 is SGHVS and CDR2 FNYEAQ. The CDR3 is 14 amino acids. Trimming took off 1 base at V and 5 bases at J, with 9 bases between the two ends. CDR3 nucleotides: TGTGCCAGCAGCTTAGGGCAGGACCATCAGCCCCAGCATTTT. Amino acids: CASSLGQDHQPQHF.

V gene TRBV11-2 combines with J gene TRBJ2-3; 8 bases align to TRBD1. The germline V gene encodes CDR1 SGHAT and CDR2 FQNNGV. V dropped 5 bases and J dropped 0; count of bases not matched to a gene: 10. The CDR3 runs to 17 residues. The CDR3 sequence: CASSASRQGSSTDTQYF. In DNA, the CDR3 is TGTGCCAGCAGCGCCTCACGACAGGGGTCTAGCACAGATACGCAGTATTTT.

This rearrangement joins TRBV6-1 to TRBJ2-3, with TRBD2 as a possible D gene (6 bases). Between the trimmed V and J ends, which lost 7 bases and 0 bases, there was a span of 14 bases. CDR1 MNHNS and CDR2 SASEGT come from the germline V gene. This CDR3 has 15 amino acids. CDR3 region: CASKGEGTSTDTQYF. CDR3 in DNA: TGTGCCAGCAAGGGAGAAGGGACTAGCACAGATACGCAGTATTTT.

V and J are TRBV5-1 and TRBJ2-5, with D perhaps assigned TRBD1 or TRBD2 (5 bases each). V lost 4 bases and J 5 bases, leaving 12 bases between the germline ends. This CDR3 has 13 amino acids. Looked up from germline, CDR1 is SGHRS and CDR2 is YFSETQ. In DNA form, the CDR3 reads TGCGCCAGCAGCCCCGGGGCTGGGGAGACCCAGTACTTC. This gives the protein CASSPGAGETQYF.

The chain employs TRBV27 and TRBJ1-1; a possible D gene is TRBD1 (6 bases). CDR1 is MNHEY and CDR2 is SMNVEV in the germline V gene (reference sequence). CDR3 length: 14 residues. V shed 7 bases and J shed 1 base, with 13 bases lying between them. As DNA, the CDR3 is TGTGCCAGCACTTCGACAGGCAAGAACACTGAAGCTTTCTTT. The encoded protein is CASTSTGKNTEAFF.

This sequence joins TRBV29-1 and TRBJ1-5, with D maybe TRBD1 (6 bases). This CDR3 region has 14 residues. Trimming cost V 6 bases and J 0 bases, with 12 bases left between them. Germline-derived CDR1 and CDR2 are SQVTM and ANQGSEA. The CDR3 here is CSVRGEYSNQPQHF. For the CDR3, the DNA is TGCAGCGTCAGGGGCGAATATAGCAATCAGCCCCAGCATTTT.

This rearrangement joins TRBV28 to TRBJ2-1; D unresolved. Deletions cut 6 bases from V and 7 bases from J, with 7 bases between. Germline CDR1 is MDHEN and CDR2 is SYDVKM. The CDR3 is 11 amino acids. In nucleotides, the CDR3 is TGTGCCAGCAGAGCCCCAAATGAGCAGTTCTTC. Translation: CASRAPNEQFF.

The V and J genes are TRBV21-1 and TRBJ2-7; the table names TRBD1, a call not compared with the DNA. TRBV21-1 is an annotated pseudogene. The CDR3 consists of 13 residues. The CDR3 coding sequence is TGTGCCAGCAAGCAGGGTGGATCCTACGAGCAGTACTTC. Its translation: CASKQGGSYEQYF.

The chain has TRBV19 and TRBJ1-1; D possibly corresponds to TRBD1 (5 bases). Germline V lookup: CDR1 LNHDA, CDR2 SQIVND (reference sequence). The CDR3 is 15 amino acids. Trimming shortened V by 2 bases and J by 1 base, and 11 bases separated the two germline ends. In DNA, the CDR3 is TGTGCCAGTAGTATACTCCCAGGGACGAACACTGAAGCTTTCTTT. Encoded protein: CASSILPGTNTEAFF.

The V call is TRBV7-9, the J call TRBJ2-1, with 7 bases lining up with TRBD2. The CDR3 consists of 18 residues. The ends lost 3 bases at V and 9 bases at J; junction bases unmatched: 20. Per germline, CDR1 SEHNR and CDR2 FQNEAQ (reference sequence). CDR3 DNA sequence: TGTGCCAGCAGCTTGGCGCGTCACAGCGAGCGGGGTAAAGGTGAGCAGTTCTTC. It codes for CASSLARHSERGKGEQFF.

This rearrangement joins TRBV5-1 to TRBJ2-1; weak D call: TRBD2 (5 bases). Trimming took off 0 bases at V and 2 bases at J, with 6 bases between the two ends. The CDR3 covers 14 residues. The germline V gene encodes CDR1 SGHRS and CDR2 YFSETQ. Written as DNA, the CDR3 is TGCGCCAGCAGCTTGGAGGGAGCCTACAATGAGCAGTTCTTC. Its protein product is CASSLEGAYNEQFF.

This sequence joins TRBV9 and TRBJ2-3; 12 bases line up with TRBD2. V lost 4 bases and J lost 0; bases outside the gene matches: 3. This CDR3 is 16 amino acids long. Germline CDR1 reads SGDLS; CDR2 reads YYNGEE. The CDR3 sequence: CASSSGTSGSTDTQYF. DNA for the CDR3: TGTGCCAGCAGCTCGGGGACTAGCGGGAGCACAGATACGCAGTATTTT.

The rearrangement uses TRBV27 and TRBJ2-1; 10 bases map to TRBD2. This CDR3 comprises 18 residues. After removal of 2 bases from V and 2 bases from J, the junction contained 9 bases not matched to a gene. Germline V gene data show CDR1 as MNHEY and CDR2 as SMNVEV (reference sequence). This CDR3 is CASSLSPPGLAPYNEQFF. The CDR3 nucleotides read TGTGCCAGCAGTTTAAGCCCCCCGGGACTAGCGCCCTACAATGAGCAGTTCTTC.

The gene calls are TRBV5-8 and TRBJ2-7; D gene uncertain. The V and J ends lost 1 base and 5 bases respectively, with 10 bases between them. The CDR3 sequence is 13 residues long. Per germline, CDR1 SGHTS and CDR2 YDEGEE. CDR3 amino acids: CASSLRRGDEQYF. Written as DNA, the CDR3 is TGTGCCAGCAGCTTGAGGCGTGGGGACGAGCAGTACTTC.

The J gene is TRBJ1-6, the V gene TRBV19; possibly TRBD1 for D (6 bases). The V end was cut by 2 bases, the J end by 8 bases, with 10 bases between. The CDR3 extends over 14 amino acids. From germline, CDR1 is LNHDA and CDR2 SQIVND (reference sequence). The CDR3 is CASSILGADSPLHF. As DNA, the CDR3 is TGTGCCAGTAGTATACTGGGGGCGGATTCACCCCTCCACTTT.

The chain combines TRBV28 with TRBJ1-5; the D is unclear. The CDR3 consists of 11 residues. V was trimmed by 5 bases and J by 6 bases, leaving 5 bases between them. Germline V CDR1 and CDR2: MDHEN, SYDVKM. The CDR3 coding sequence is TGTGCCAGCAGTCTAACTCAGCCCCAGCATTTT. Residues: CASSLTQPQHF.

V usage is TRBV6-1 and J usage is TRBJ1-6; a weak D match, TRBD1 (5 bases). This CDR3 spans 12 amino acids. Germline V gene sequence: CDR1 MNHNS, CDR2 SASEGT. V shed 6 bases and J shed 9 bases, with 9 bases lying between them. The CDR3 DNA sequence: TGTGCCAGCAGCTCAGGGTCTTCACCCCTCCACTTT. This translates into CASSSGSSPLHF.

The chain employs TRBV7-6 and TRBJ2-3; 14 bases line up with TRBD2. Unmatched junction bases numbered 3, after V lost 4 bases and J lost 0 bases. From germline, CDR1 is SGHVS and CDR2 FNYEAQ. This CDR3 spans 17 amino acids. The CDR3, as DNA: TGTGCCAGCAGCTCGACTAGCGGGAGGGTTAGCACAGATACGCAGTATTTT. Residues: CASSSTSGRVSTDTQYF.

The chain uses TRBV6-1 and TRBJ2-7, with unresolved D. V dropped 4 bases and J dropped 2 bases, with 9 bases sitting between them. In germline, CDR1 is MNHNS, CDR2 SASEGT. The length of the CDR3 is 13 residues. The CDR3, as DNA: TGTGCCAGCAGTGTCACCCAAGCCTACGAGCAGTACTTC. This encodes CASSVTQAYEQYF.

The chain employs TRBV6-5 and TRBJ1-1; D is possibly TRBD1 (5 bases). CDR1 is MNHEY and CDR2 is SVGAGI in the germline V gene. The CDR3 is made up of 14 amino acids. Trimming removed 0 bases from V and 6 bases from J, with 11 bases in between. This chain's CDR3 is CASSYSRRGSEAFF. Here the CDR3 DNA reads TGTGCCAGCAGTTACTCTCGGCGGGGCTCTGAAGCTTTCTTT.

The rearrangement links TRBV4-1 to TRBJ2-1; 8 bases are shared with TRBD2. V was pared by 0 bases and J by 4 bases, with 11 bases of the junction left unmatched. Germline CDR1 is MGHRA and CDR2 is YSYEKL. The CDR3 contains 18 residues. CDR3 nucleotides: TGCGCCAGCAGCCAAGAGGGTAGTCGGGGGGGTAAATACAATGAGCAGTTCTTC. Translating it yields CASSQEGSRGGKYNEQFF.

The chain employs TRBV5-1 and TRBJ1-1, with D unclear. The CDR3 contains 16 residues. Trimming removed 4 bases from V and 0 bases from J, with 16 bases in between. Per the germline V gene, CDR1 is SGHRS and CDR2 is YFSETQ. This chain's CDR3 is CASSGKMRTVNTEAFF. CDR3 coding DNA: TGCGCCAGCAGCGGGAAGATGAGGACGGTGAACACTGAAGCTTTCTTT. Variable domain in full (rest from reference TRBV5-1 and TRBJ1-1): KAGVTQTPRYLIKTRGQQVTLSCSPISGHRSVSWYQQTPGQGLQFLFEYFSETQRNKGNFPGRFSGRQFSNSRSEMNVSTLELGDSALYLCASSGKMRTVNTEAFFGQGTRLTVV.

This clone was counted between two and nine times. The rearrangement joins TRBV28 to TRBJ2-5; the D call may be TRBD1 or TRBD2 (5 bases each). The V gene lost 9 bases and the J gene lost 3 bases, with 14 bases spanning the gap. The CDR3 totals 13 residues. Germline CDR1 MDHEN, CDR2 SYDVKM. CDR3: CASTPGTKETQYF. The CDR3 coding sequence is TGTGCCAGTACTCCAGGGACCAAAGAGACCCAGTACTTC.

This clone was observed a single time. The J gene is TRBJ1-5, the V gene TRBV6-5, with a weak D call TRBD1 (5 bases). Germline CDR1 MNHEY, CDR2 SVGAGI. The CDR3 contains 14 residues. V lost 6 bases and J 3 bases, leaving 12 bases between the germline ends. The CDR3 reads CASRMGGTNQPQHF. The CDR3 nucleotides are TGTGCCAGCAGAATGGGAGGGACCAATCAGCCCCAGCATTTT.

The chain uses TRBV10-3 and TRBJ2-1, with 12 bases matching TRBD2. Trimming cost V 7 bases and J 5 bases; bases outside gene matches: 3. CDR1 ENHRY and CDR2 SYGVKD come from the germline V gene. CDR3 length: 14 residues. The chain's CDR3 is CAIKRTSGDNEQFF. CDR3 DNA: TGTGCCATCAAGCGGACTAGCGGGGACAATGAGCAGTTCTTC.

This sequence joins TRBV19 and TRBJ2-1, with TRBD2 matching 9 bases. V trimming: 4 bases; J trimming: 6 bases; junction bases outside the gene matches: 16. CDR3 length equals 18 residues. CDR1 is LNHDA and CDR2 is SQIVND in the germline V gene (reference sequence). The CDR3 DNA sequence: TGTGCCAGTAGTAGGGTGCGGGAGGGCCTCCCGGGAGGCAATGAGCAGTTCTTC. It is translated as CASSRVREGLPGGNEQFF. Filled out from reference TRBV19 and TRBJ2-1, the complete variable domain reads DGGITQSPKYLFRKEGQNVTLSCEQNLNHDAMYWYRQDPGQGLRLIYYSQIVNDFQKGDIAEGYSVSREKKESFPLTVTSAQKNPTAFYLCASSRVREGLPGGNEQFFGPGTRLTVL.

This chain joins TRBV30 and TRBJ1-5; maybe TRBD1 (5 bases). V was shortened by 1 base and J by 2 bases, with 6 bases between the two germline ends. Germline V gives CDR1 GTSNPN, CDR2 SVGIG (reference sequence). This CDR3 is 13 amino acids long. CDR3 sequence: CAWSGGGNQPQHF. The CDR3 DNA sequence: TGTGCCTGGAGTGGGGGGGGCAATCAGCCCCAGCATTTT.